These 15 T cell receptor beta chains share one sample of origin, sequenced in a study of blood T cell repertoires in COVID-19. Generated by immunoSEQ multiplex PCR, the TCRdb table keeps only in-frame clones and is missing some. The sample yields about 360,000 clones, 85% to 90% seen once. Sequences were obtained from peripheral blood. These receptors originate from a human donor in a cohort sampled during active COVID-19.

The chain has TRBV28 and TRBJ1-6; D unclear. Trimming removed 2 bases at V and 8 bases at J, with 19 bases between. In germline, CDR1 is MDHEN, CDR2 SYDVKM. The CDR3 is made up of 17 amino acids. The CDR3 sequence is CASSLRGSVLLDSPLHF. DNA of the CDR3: TGTGCCAGCAGTTTACGAGGTTCTGTGCTTCTGGATTCACCCCTCCACTTT.

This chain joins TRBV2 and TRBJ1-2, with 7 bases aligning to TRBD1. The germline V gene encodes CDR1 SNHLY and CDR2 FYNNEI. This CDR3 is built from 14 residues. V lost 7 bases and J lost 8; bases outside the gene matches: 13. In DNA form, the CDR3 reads TGTGCCAGCAATATTTGGGACAGTCCCGCGGGCTACACCTTC. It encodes CASNIWDSPAGYTF.

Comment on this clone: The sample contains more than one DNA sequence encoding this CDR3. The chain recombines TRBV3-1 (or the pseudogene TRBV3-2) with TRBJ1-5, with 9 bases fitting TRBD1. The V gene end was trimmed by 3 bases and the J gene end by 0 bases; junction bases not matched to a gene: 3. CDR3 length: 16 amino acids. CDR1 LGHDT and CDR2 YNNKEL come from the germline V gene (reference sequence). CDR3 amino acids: CASSQGQGNSNQPQHF. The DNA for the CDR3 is TGTGCCAGCAGCCAGGGACAGGGAAATAGCAATCAGCCCCAGCATTTT.

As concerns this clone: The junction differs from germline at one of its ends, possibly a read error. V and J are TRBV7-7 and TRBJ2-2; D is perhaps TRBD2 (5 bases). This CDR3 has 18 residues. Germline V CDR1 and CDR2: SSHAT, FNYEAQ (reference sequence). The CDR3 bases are TGTGCTAGCAGCCCTTTACCCAGAGGGTTGGCGAACACCGGGGAGCTGTTTTTT. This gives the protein CASSPLPRGLANTGELFF.

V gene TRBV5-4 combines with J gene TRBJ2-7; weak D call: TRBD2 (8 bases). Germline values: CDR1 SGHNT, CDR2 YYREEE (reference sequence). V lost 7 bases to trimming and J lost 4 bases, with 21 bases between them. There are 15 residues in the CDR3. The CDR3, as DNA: TGTGCCAGCGGCCGGGGGGGACAGAGTAGATACGAGCAGTACTTC. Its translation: CASGRGGQSRYEQYF.

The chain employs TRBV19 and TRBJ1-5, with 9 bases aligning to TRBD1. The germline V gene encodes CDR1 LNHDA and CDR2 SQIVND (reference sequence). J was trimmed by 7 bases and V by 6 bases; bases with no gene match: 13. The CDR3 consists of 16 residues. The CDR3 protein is CASRSLPDRGGQPQHF. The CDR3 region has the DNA TGTGCCAGTAGATCTCTTCCGGACAGGGGCGGACAGCCCCAGCATTTT.

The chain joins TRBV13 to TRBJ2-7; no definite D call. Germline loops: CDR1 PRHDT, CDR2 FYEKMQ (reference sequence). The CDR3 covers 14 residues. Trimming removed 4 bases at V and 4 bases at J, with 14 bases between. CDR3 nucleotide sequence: TGTGCCAGCAGCTCCAACGGGTTCGGGTACGAGCAGTACTTC. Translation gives CASSSNGFGYEQYF.

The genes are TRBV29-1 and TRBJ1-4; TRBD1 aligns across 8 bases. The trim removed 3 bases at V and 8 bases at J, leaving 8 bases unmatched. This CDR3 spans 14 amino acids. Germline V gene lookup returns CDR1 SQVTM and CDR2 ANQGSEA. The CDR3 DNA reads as TGCAGCGTTGAGCGCGACAGGGGTGGAGAAAAACTGTTTTTT. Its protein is CSVERDRGGEKLFF.

CDR3 in DNA: TGTGCCAGCAGGCCTGTGGGTAGGGCGGGAGGCTACACCTTC. Its protein product is CASRPVGRAGGYTF. This sequence joins TRBV11-2 and TRBJ1-2, with no clear D. The CDR3 consists of 14 residues. Between the trimmed V and J ends, which lost 6 bases and 8 bases, there was a span of 19 bases. Looked up from germline, CDR1 is SGHAT and CDR2 is FQNNGV.

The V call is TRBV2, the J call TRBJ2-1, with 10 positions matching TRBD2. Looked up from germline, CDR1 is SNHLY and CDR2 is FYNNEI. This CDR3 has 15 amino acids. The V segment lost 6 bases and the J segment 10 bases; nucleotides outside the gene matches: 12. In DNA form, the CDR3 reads TGTGCCAGCAGCTCTACTAGCGGGACCGCGAGGGAGCAGTTCTTC. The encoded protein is CASSSTSGTAREQFF.

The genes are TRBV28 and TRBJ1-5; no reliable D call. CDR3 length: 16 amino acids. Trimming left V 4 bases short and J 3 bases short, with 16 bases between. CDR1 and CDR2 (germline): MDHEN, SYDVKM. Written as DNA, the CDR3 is TGTGCCAGCAGTTCCAGCTTCGGGAGGGACAATCAGCCCCAGCATTTT. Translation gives CASSSSFGRDNQPQHF.

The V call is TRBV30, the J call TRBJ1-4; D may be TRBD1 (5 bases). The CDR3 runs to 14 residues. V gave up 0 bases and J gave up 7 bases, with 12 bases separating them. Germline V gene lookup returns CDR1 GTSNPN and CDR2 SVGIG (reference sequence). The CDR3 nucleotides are TGTGCCTGGAGTGTGGGAGGGGAGGCTGAAAAACTGTTTTTT. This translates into CAWSVGGEAEKLFF.

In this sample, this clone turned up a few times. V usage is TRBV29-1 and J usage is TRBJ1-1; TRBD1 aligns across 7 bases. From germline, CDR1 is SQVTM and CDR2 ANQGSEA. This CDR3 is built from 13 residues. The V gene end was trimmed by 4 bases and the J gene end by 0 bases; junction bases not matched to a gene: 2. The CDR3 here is CSVVRGLNTEAFF. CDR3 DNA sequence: TGCAGCGTTGTAAGGGGGCTGAACACTGAAGCTTTCTTT.

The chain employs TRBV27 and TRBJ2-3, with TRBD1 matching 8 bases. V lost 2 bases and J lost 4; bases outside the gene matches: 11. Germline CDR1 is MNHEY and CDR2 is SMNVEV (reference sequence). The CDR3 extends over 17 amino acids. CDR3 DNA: TGTGCCAGCAGTTTAGGGCAGGGGGCGAAGCAAGCAGATACGCAGTATTTT. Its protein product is CASSLGQGAKQADTQYF.

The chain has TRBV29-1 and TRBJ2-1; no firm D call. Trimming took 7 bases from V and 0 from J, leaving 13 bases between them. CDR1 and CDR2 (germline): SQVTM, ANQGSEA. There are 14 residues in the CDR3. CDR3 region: CSASARSSYNEQFF. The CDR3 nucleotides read TGCAGCGCGTCAGCGCGGAGCTCCTACAATGAGCAGTTCTTC.